Listed below are T cell receptor beta chains from one sample, sequenced in a study of blood T cell repertoires in COVID-19. Data came from immunoSEQ multiplex PCR; TCRdb stores just in-frame clones and leaves some out. This table has over 250,000 clones, approximately 87% appearing once. Sequencing input: peripheral blood. These receptors all stem from a woman aged 45-65 years with acute or convalescent COVID-19. CDR3s include the opening cysteine and the closing phenylalanine or tryptophan. Fields, in order: V gene, clone size, D gene, J gene, CDR3 protein, CDR3 DNA. A D gene is named only where the DNA matches it firmly. Some rows mark clone size as missing; the rest say once, few, many or name a class of expanded clone.

TRBV6-1	.	TRBD1	TRBJ1-5	CASSVRTGGGGNQPQHF	TGTGCCAGCAGTGTGAGGACAGGGGGCGGGGGCAATCAGCCCCAGCATTTT
TRBV5-1	.	TRBD1	TRBJ1-1	CASSAGGAFTEAFF	TGCGCCAGCAGCGCAGGGGGCGCCTTTACTGAAGCTTTCTTT
TRBV18	.	TRBD1	TRBJ1-3	CASSPRQGLRGNTIYF	TGTGCCAGCTCACCCCGACAGGGATTAAGGGGAAACACCATATATTTT
TRBV6-5	.	.	TRBJ2-3	CASSYGGYTDTQYF	TGTGCCAGCAGTTACGGGGGCTACACAGATACGCAGTATTTT
TRBV10-3	.	.	TRBJ1-5	CAISEADREGQPQHF	TGTGCCATCAGTGAGGCGGATAGGGAGGGTCAGCCCCAGCATTTT
TRBV28	.	TRBD2	TRBJ2-7	CASSLSGSIYEQYF	TGTGCCAGCAGCCTCAGCGGGAGCATTTACGAGCAGTACTTC
TRBV19	.	.	TRBJ2-5	CASSPRSRAETQYF	TGTGCCAGTAGTCCACGGTCGAGGGCAGAGACCCAGTACTTC
TRBV28	.	.	TRBJ1-5	CASSFDQPQHF	TGTGCCAGCAGTTTCGATCAGCCCCAGCATTTT
TRBV5-1	.	.	TRBJ2-7	CASSRWALTYEQYF	TGCGCCAGCAGCCGATGGGCCCTCACCTACGAGCAGTACTTC
TRBV7-8	.	TRBD1	TRBJ1-4	CASSRGGLTEKLFF	TGTGCCAGCAGCCGAGGGGGCTTGACGGAAAAACTGTTTTTT
TRBV7-6	.	TRBD2	TRBJ2-1	CASIPGLDISYNEQFF	TGTGCCAGCATCCCGGGACTAGACATCTCCTACAATGAGCAGTTCTTC
TRBV7-2	.	TRBD2	TRBJ2-5	CASSLILAAGRGTQYF	TGTGCCAGCAGCTTAATACTAGCGGCAGGCCGAGGGACCCAGTACTTC
TRBV28	few	TRBD1	TRBJ1-2	CASRKGGTAKDFYYGYTF	TGTGCCAGCAGGAAAGGCGGGACAGCCAAGGATTTTTACTATGGCTACACCTTC
TRBV27	once	.	TRBJ1-4	CASRAYGGVNEKLFF	TGTGCCAGCAGGGCCTACGGGGGGGTTAATGAAAAACTGTTTTTT
TRBV19	.	TRBD2	TRBJ2-7	CASRGSGTLDEQYF	TGTGCCAGTAGGGGTAGCGGGACTCTGGACGAGCAGTACTTC
TRBV13	.	.	TRBJ1-1	CASSLEPIRGEVTEAFF	TGTGCCAGCAGCTTAGAGCCGATCAGGGGTGAAGTCACTGAAGCTTTCTTT
TRBV7-9	.	.	TRBJ1-3	CASSRGLGNTIYF	TGTGCCAGCAGCAGGGGTCTCGGAAACACCATATATTTT
TRBV19	.	TRBD2	TRBJ2-1	CASSGFLAGFYNEQFF	TGTGCCAGTAGTGGGTTCCTAGCGGGCTTCTACAATGAGCAGTTCTTC
TRBV4-1	.	.	TRBJ2-2	CASSHQGRRNTGELFF	TGCGCCAGCAGCCACCAGGGGCGGAGGAACACCGGGGAGCTGTTTTTT
TRBV29-1	.	TRBD1	TRBJ1-1	CSVRRTGLNTEAFF	TGCAGCGTTAGAAGGACAGGGCTAAACACTGAAGCTTTCTTT
TRBV18	.	TRBD2	TRBJ2-5	CASSLLAGDETQYF	TGTGCCAGCTCACTACTAGCGGGAGATGAGACCCAGTACTTC
TRBV2	.	.	TRBJ1-6	CASSSVTTYNSPLHF	TGTGCCAGCAGTTCAGTTACAACCTATAATTCACCCCTCCACTTT
TRBV12-5	.	TRBD1	TRBJ1-2	CASGLVLGTGALYYTF	TGTGCTAGTGGTTTGGTACTTGGGACAGGAGCCCTATACTACACCTTC